These 26 T cell receptor beta chains came from one sample sequenced in a study of blood T cell repertoires in COVID-19. Sequencing used immunoSEQ multiplex PCR; TCRdb keeps in-frame clones, though not all of them. This sample carries roughly 99,000 clones, around nine tenths of them seen once, and the ten largest clones take roughly 1.2%. The sequencing input was peripheral blood. The receptor source for this set is a woman aged 25 to 39 with acute or convalescent COVID-19.

V gene TRBV6-5 combines with J gene TRBJ1-5; 7 positions agree with TRBD1. Germline V gene lookup returns CDR1 MNHEY and CDR2 SVGAGI. The CDR3 is made up of 15 amino acids. V dropped 6 bases and J dropped 2; count of bases not matched to a gene: 7. The chain's CDR3 is CASSWDSGGNQPQHF. CDR3 sequence (DNA): TGTGCCAGCAGCTGGGACAGCGGCGGCAATCAGCCCCAGCATTTT.

The gene calls are TRBV6-5 and TRBJ1-1, with D unclear. The CDR3 length is 12 residues. V was cut by 8 bases and J by 4 bases, with 11 bases left in between. Per germline, CDR1 MNHEY and CDR2 SVGAGI. CDR3 region: CASDGGGTEAFF. CDR3 nucleotide sequence: TGTGCCAGCGACGGAGGTGGCACTGAAGCTTTCTTT.

V gene TRBV6-1 combines with J gene TRBJ1-2; 10 bases map to TRBD1. Germline V CDR1 and CDR2: MNHNS, SASEGT. Trimming removed 1 base from V and 0 bases from J; junction bases left unmatched: 20. CDR3 size: 22 residues. The CDR3 region has the DNA TGTGCCAGCAGTGAAGAAACTATAGGACTTGGGGACAGGGGCGTTTCTAACTATGGCTACACCTTC. The encoded protein is CASSEETIGLGDRGVSNYGYTF.

The chain joins TRBV4-1 to TRBJ1-1; no clear D gene. Germline CDR1 and CDR2: MGHRA and YSYEKL. Trimming shortened V by 0 bases and J by 1 base, and 3 bases separated the two germline ends. The CDR3 loop spans 13 amino acids. The CDR3 coding sequence is TGCGCCAGCAGCCAAGAGAGGAACACTGAAGCTTTCTTT. Its translation: CASSQERNTEAFF.

The gene calls are TRBV7-2 and TRBJ1-1; 9 bases map to TRBD1. The germline V gene has CDR1 SGHTA and CDR2 FQGNSA. The CDR3 contains 17 residues. The trim removed 4 bases at V and 6 bases at J, leaving 15 bases unmatched. The DNA for the CDR3 is TGTGCCAGCAGCTCCCCGGGACAGGGAGTTTGGATCGCTGAAGCTTTCTTT. This codes for CASSSPGQGVWIAEAFF. Complete variable domain (other parts from reference TRBV7-2 and TRBJ1-1): GAGVSQSPSNKVTEKGKDVELRCDPISGHTALYWYRQSLGQGLEFLIYFQGNSAPDKSGLPSDRFSAERTGGSVSTLTIQRTQQEDSAVYLCASSSPGQGVWIAEAFFGQGTRLTVV.

CDR3 bases: TGTGCCAGTAGTATAGGACCGAGGCTCAGCTACACCTTC. Protein product: CASSIGPRLSYTF. The chain recombines TRBV19 with TRBJ1-2; D not certain. Trimming pared 1 base from V and 9 bases from J, leaving 12 bases between. The CDR3 has 13 residues. Germline V gene sequence: CDR1 LNHDA, CDR2 SQIVND (reference sequence). Combining the CDR3 with reference TRBV19 and TRBJ1-2 gives the whole variable domain DGGITQSPKYLFRKEGQNVTLSCEQNLNHDAMYWYRQDPGQGLRLIYYSQIVNDFQKGDIAEGYSVSREKKESFPLTVTSAQKNPTAFYLCASSIGPRLSYTFGSGTRLTVV.

V usage is TRBV24-1 and J usage is TRBJ1-2; no clear D. Trimming took 4 bases from V and 1 from J, leaving 3 bases between them. In germline, CDR1 is KGHDR, CDR2 SFDVKD. This CDR3 spans 12 amino acids. The CDR3 coding sequence is TGTGCCACCAGTGACAGTAACTATGGCTACACCTTC. As protein: CATSDSNYGYTF.

The chain joins TRBV4-3 to TRBJ1-2, with 8 bases aligning to TRBD1. Germline CDR1 LGHNA, CDR2 YSLEER. V was pared by 0 bases and J by 4 bases, with 7 bases of the junction left unmatched. The CDR3 extends over 16 amino acids. Here the CDR3 DNA reads TGCGCCAGCAGCCAAGATCCGGGACAGGCGCTCTATGGCTACACCTTC. The encoded protein is CASSQDPGQALYGYTF.

The chain employs TRBV10-2 and TRBJ1-2; a possible D gene is TRBD1 (6 bases). The CDR3 consists of 15 residues. Germline CDR1 WSHSY, CDR2 SAAADI. Trimming stripped 2 bases from V and 5 bases from J, with 15 bases between. CDR3 protein: CASSEVTTGRYGYTF. As DNA, the CDR3 is TGCGCCAGCAGTGAGGTGACGACAGGACGGTATGGCTACACCTTC.

The J gene is TRBJ2-7, the V gene TRBV10-2; D is undetermined. The germline CDR1 and CDR2 sequences are WSHSY and SAAADI. Trimming took off 2 bases at V and 6 bases at J, with 11 bases between the two ends. This CDR3 is built from 13 residues. The CDR3 nucleotides read TGCGCCAGCAGTGAGCTCAGGCTTAGCGAGCAGTACTTC. Translation gives CASSELRLSEQYF.

The rearrangement uses TRBV6-5 and TRBJ2-5; TRBD2 aligns across 10 bases. Germline values: CDR1 MNHEY, CDR2 SVGAGI. V shed 11 bases and J 2 bases; nucleotides not matched to a gene: 5. The CDR3 contains 13 residues. CDR3 nucleotide sequence: TGTGCCGGGCGGACTAGCGGACAAGAGACCCAGTACTTC. Translating gives CAGRTSGQETQYF.

This rearrangement joins TRBV7-2 to TRBJ1-5; D remains unclear. The V gene lost 1 base and the J gene lost 8 bases, with 9 bases spanning the gap. CDR1 is SGHTA and CDR2 is FQGNSA in the germline V gene. The length of the CDR3 is 13 residues. CDR3 in DNA: TGTGCCAGCAGCTTAGTCTTCGGGGAGCCCCAGCATTTT. This translates into CASSLVFGEPQHF.

This clone occurred a few times. This chain uses TRBV19 with TRBJ1-6; no firm D call. CDR1 LNHDA and CDR2 SQIVND come from the germline V gene (reference sequence). This CDR3 is 14 amino acids long. V was pared by 7 bases and J by 6 bases, with 13 bases between. CDR3 sequence (DNA): TGTGCCAGTACCGAGGGCCGGGGTAATTCACCCCTCCACTTT. Its translation is CASTEGRGNSPLHF. The variable domain in full, completed from reference TRBV19 and TRBJ1-6, reads DGGITQSPKYLFRKEGQNVTLSCEQNLNHDAMYWYRQDPGQGLRLIYYSQIVNDFQKGDIAEGYSVSREKKESFPLTVTSAQKNPTAFYLCASTEGRGNSPLHFGNGTRLTVT.

The V and J genes are TRBV27 and TRBJ1-2; 9 positions agree with TRBD1. J gave up 7 bases and V 6 bases, and 12 bases lay outside the gene matches. The CDR3 totals 15 residues. Germline CDR1 is MNHEY and CDR2 is SMNVEV (reference sequence). CDR3 nucleotide sequence: TGTGCCAGCAGCCTTTCACCGACAGGGGGGAGTGGCTACACCTTC. This translates into CASSLSPTGGSGYTF.

V usage is TRBV6-6 and J usage is TRBJ2-7, with D tentatively TRBD2 (6 bases). The CDR3 sequence is 14 residues long. The germline V and J ends were trimmed by 1 base and 3 bases, with 10 bases remaining between them. Germline CDR1 is MNHNY and CDR2 is SVGAGI (reference sequence). The DNA for the CDR3 is TGTGCCAGCAGTTACTGGCGGGAAAACTACGAGCAGTACTTC. It translates to CASSYWRENYEQYF.

The rearrangement uses TRBV28 and TRBJ1-2; D may be TRBD1 (6 bases). In germline, CDR1 is MDHEN, CDR2 SYDVKM. The CDR3 length is 15 residues. Trimming took 3 bases from V and 6 from J, leaving 17 bases between them. Written as DNA, the CDR3 is TGTGCCAGCAGTTTTTCCAGGGGCGTAAAGGATGGCTACACCTTC. Its protein product is CASSFSRGVKDGYTF.

The chain links TRBV19 to TRBJ1-4; TRBD1 matches at 10 bases. Germline trimming cut 7 bases from V and 5 bases from J; bases unmatched to any gene: 10. CDR3 length equals 16 residues. CDR1 is LNHDA, CDR2 SQIVND, per germline (reference sequence). In DNA, the CDR3 is TGTGCCAGTACACCGACAGGGGGCTCCACGAATGAAAAACTGTTTTTT. Encoded protein: CASTPTGGSTNEKLFF.

The V call is TRBV28, the J call TRBJ2-1; possibly TRBD1 for D (6 bases). CDR3 length: 16 amino acids. V shed 5 bases and J shed 1 base, with 15 bases lying between them. The germline gives CDR1 MDHEN, CDR2 SYDVKM. The CDR3 DNA sequence: TGTGCCAGCAGTGGGAACAGGGTGATTTCCTACAATGAGCAGTTCTTC. Residues: CASSGNRVISYNEQFF.

The chain couples TRBV18 to TRBJ1-2; TRBD1 agrees at 8 bases. Germline V gene data show CDR1 as KGHSH and CDR2 as LQKENI. The CDR3 sequence is 13 residues long. The J segment lost 8 bases and the V segment lost 3 bases, leaving 5 bases of the junction unmatched. This chain's CDR3 is CASSPDRAHGYTF. The CDR3 DNA is TGTGCCAGCTCACCGGACAGGGCCCACGGCTACACCTTC.

This clone was observed a single time. The chain is built from TRBV4-3 and TRBJ2-5, with 8 nucleotides matching TRBD1. The CDR3 sequence is 16 residues long. The germline V gene has CDR1 LGHNA and CDR2 YSLEER. The V gene end was trimmed by 0 bases and the J gene end by 4 bases; junction bases not matched to a gene: 7. The CDR3 is CASSQDNTGGLETQYF. CDR3 in DNA: TGCGCCAGCAGCCAAGATAATACAGGGGGACTAGAGACCCAGTACTTC.

The chain combines TRBV9 with TRBJ2-1; D perhaps matches TRBD2 (5 bases). The CDR3 length is 12 residues. Germline values: CDR1 SGDLS, CDR2 YYNGEE. V was trimmed by 1 base and J by 7 bases, leaving 6 bases between them. The CDR3 sequence is CASSVPGNEQFF. The CDR3 DNA reads TGTGCCAGCAGCGTACCGGGGAATGAGCAGTTCTTC.

This chain uses TRBV3-1 (or the pseudogene TRBV3-2) with TRBJ2-1; D is ambiguous. This CDR3 has 16 residues. Germline CDR1 is LGHDT and CDR2 is YNNKEL (reference sequence). Trimming removed 4 bases from V and 5 bases from J, with 18 bases in between. CDR3 amino acids: CASSPAGFKGDNEQFF. Written as DNA, the CDR3 is TGTGCCAGCAGCCCTGCAGGTTTCAAAGGTGACAATGAGCAGTTCTTC.

The V and J genes are TRBV28 and TRBJ2-3, with D maybe TRBD1 (6 bases). Germline V gene data show CDR1 as MDHEN and CDR2 as SYDVKM. The CDR3 is 16 amino acids. Trimming left V 4 bases short and J 2 bases short, with 16 bases between. CDR3 protein: CASSSPGQLYTDTQYF. The CDR3 DNA is TGTGCCAGCAGTTCCCCCGGACAGCTCTACACAGATACGCAGTATTTT.

As regards this clone: A read error may produce the germline difference seen at one junction end. The chain joins TRBV3-1 (or the pseudogene TRBV3-2) to TRBJ1-4; TRBD1 might be the D (5 bases). CDR1 and CDR2 (germline): LGHDT, YNNKEL (reference sequence). This CDR3 has 16 amino acids. CDR3 residues: CASSKDSIGTNEKLFF. Here the CDR3 DNA reads TGTGCCAGCAGCAAAGACAGTATCGGGACTAATGAAAAACTGTTTTTT.

The gene calls are TRBV6-5 and TRBJ2-5; 7 positions match TRBD2. Germline V CDR1 and CDR2: MNHEY, SVGAGI. The CDR3 totals 15 residues. With V trimmed by 0 bases and J by 3 bases, 4 bases remained unmatched. CDR3 amino acids: CASSYSQRDEETQYF. The CDR3 coding sequence is TGTGCCAGCAGTTACTCCCAGCGGGACGAAGAGACCCAGTACTTC.

The chain employs TRBV6-2 or TRBV6-3 and TRBJ2-5; 7 nucleotides align to TRBD2. In germline, CDR1 is MNHEY, CDR2 SVGEGT. Trimming cost V 0 bases and J 4 bases; bases outside gene matches: 14. The CDR3 contains 18 residues. The CDR3 sequence: CASSYSSRGASGGETQYF. CDR3 DNA: TGTGCCAGCAGTTACTCTTCCCGAGGCGCGTCGGGGGGAGAGACCCAGTACTTC.